These 3 T cell receptor beta chains came from one sample sequenced in a study of CD8 T cells in ankylosing spondylitis. TCRdb ran MiXCR on the 5' RACE reads and lists one entry per CDR3 protein. The data show some 140,000 distinct CDR3 sequences, about 8% seen once. Material for sequencing was synovial fluid, either unsorted or a sorted T cell fraction (not recorded which). These receptors all stem from a male donor with ankylosing spondylitis.

This clonotype was detected many times. This rearrangement joins TRBV12-3 or TRBV12-4 to TRBJ1-4; D is possibly TRBD1 (6 bases). The CDR3 totals 15 residues. Trimming cost V 7 bases and J 4 bases, with 16 bases left between them. The CDR3, as DNA: TGTGCCAGCACCCGCCGGGGGGCTGGTAATGAAAAACTGTTTTTT. The encoded protein is CASTRRGAGNEKLFF.

In this sample, this clonotype turned up many times. This sequence joins TRBV3-1 and TRBJ1-5; D call uncertain. Trimming shortened V by 1 base and J by 9 bases, and 16 bases separated the two germline ends. The germline V gene has CDR1 LGHDT and CDR2 YNNKEL (reference sequence). This CDR3 comprises 15 residues. The CDR3 region has the DNA TGTGCCAGCAGCCAAGGTCCGGCGCTCCCAGGGCCCCAGCATTTT. Encoded protein: CASSQGPALPGPQHF.

Many counts were recorded for this clonotype. This chain uses TRBV29-1 with TRBJ1-3; D remains ambiguous. Trimming shortened V by 3 bases and J by 8 bases, and 8 bases separated the two germline ends. The CDR3 is made up of 11 amino acids. Per germline, CDR1 SQVTM and CDR2 ANQGSEA. CDR3 sequence reads: CSVDYRDTIYF. In nucleotides, the CDR3 is TGCAGCGTTGACTATCGGGACACCATATATTTT.